The T cell receptor beta chain described here comes from a study of Ad26.COV2.S vaccination and SARS-CoV-2 variants. Study as a whole: Enrolled in COV1001, the donor was in the Ad26.COV2.S trial arm, which received the vaccine. Ad26.COV2.S was injected intramuscularly once or twice, 56 days apart. Study-wide results and limits: Vaccinees displayed broader spike-specific TCR repertoires than placebo recipients.

In the case of this clone: The antigen is undetermined.

Libraries were prepared by immunoSEQ multiplex PCR; TCRdb keeps only in-frame clonotypes and omits some of them. The sample records roughly 450,000 clones, about 93% being singletons. The CDR3 is 15 amino acids. The ends were cut back, 6 bases at V and 6 bases at J, with 18 bases in the middle. CDR1 is SGHTS and CDR2 is YDEGEE in the germline V gene. The treatment was: some 20 received Ad26.COV2.S at low or high dose, single or two shots; about 5 received placebo; per-sample allocation not given. Specimens were obtained on day 63 following the first vaccine or placebo injection. This TCR derives from a person aged 18 to 59 who received the Ad26.COV2.S COVID-19 vaccine or a placebo. The chain is built from TRBV5-8 and TRBJ1-4; D is possibly TRBD1 (5 bases). The sample here was peripheral blood, taken in a trial of Ad26.COV2.S vaccine versus placebo. The CDR3 protein is CASTRRGRADEKLFF. CDR3 sequence (DNA): TGTGCCAGCACCCGGCGGGGCAGGGCTGATGAAAAACTGTTTTTT.